A single sample is the source of the 22 T cell receptor beta chains below, sequenced in a study of cytomegalovirus exposure and HLA in healthy donors. TCRdb's copy holds only in-frame clones and misses some; the assay was immunoSEQ multiplex PCR. The sample consists of about 250,000 clones, more than 85% of them appearing once. Sequencing was performed on PBMCs. The receptors come from a man younger than 30 in good health and CMV-seropositive.

The chain combines TRBV5-6 with TRBJ2-1; 8 bases agree with TRBD2. Germline V gene data show CDR1 as SGHDT and CDR2 as YYEEEE. This CDR3 contains 15 residues. V gave up 1 base and J gave up 8 bases; unmatched junction bases: 8. The CDR3 DNA reads TGTGCCAGCAGCTTGTGGTTCGAGCGGGAGTATGAGCAGTTCTTC. Its translation is CASSLWFEREYEQFF.

V is TRBV30 and J is TRBJ1-2; tentative D call: TRBD1 (5 bases). Germline CDR1 is GTSNPN and CDR2 is SVGIG (reference sequence). The CDR3 consists of 16 residues. Between the trimmed V and J ends, which lost 1 base and 4 bases, there was a span of 19 bases. The CDR3 loop is CAWSGRQSIFGYGYTF. DNA for the CDR3: TGTGCCTGGAGTGGGAGACAGTCGATTTTCGGCTATGGCTACACCTTC.

The V and J genes are TRBV4-1 and TRBJ2-1, with 9 bases matching TRBD2. The germline gives CDR1 MGHRA, CDR2 YSYEKL. The CDR3 totals 19 residues. The ends lost 0 bases at V and 2 bases at J; junction bases unmatched: 11. The DNA for the CDR3 is TGCGCCAGCAGCCAAGAGCCTAGCGGGACCACCCTGCCCTACAATGAGCAGTTCTTC. It specifies CASSQEPSGTTLPYNEQFF.

The gene calls are TRBV27 and TRBJ1-5; D gene unclear. This CDR3 comprises 16 residues. The germline CDR1 and CDR2 sequences are MNHEY and SMNVEV (reference sequence). Between the trimmed V and J ends, which lost 5 bases and 3 bases, there was a span of 17 bases. Here the CDR3 DNA reads TGTGCCAGCAGTCCCCGTAGGTGGCAGGACAATCAGCCCCAGCATTTT. Translation: CASSPRRWQDNQPQHF.

This chain links TRBV2 with TRBJ1-1, with D maybe TRBD1 (6 bases). Germline assignment: CDR1 SNHLY and CDR2 FYNNEI. V lost 6 bases and J lost 5, with 16 bases in between. The CDR3 spans 14 residues. The CDR3 loop reads CASSDGQIRTEAFF. The CDR3 coding sequence is TGTGCCAGCAGCGACGGACAGATTCGGACTGAAGCTTTCTTT.

This clone appeared once. The chain is built from TRBV27 and TRBJ1-1; no definite D call. The germline V gene encodes CDR1 MNHEY and CDR2 SMNVEV (reference sequence). Deletions cut 6 bases from V and 0 bases from J, with 17 bases between. The CDR3 has 16 residues. The DNA for the CDR3 is TGTGCCAGCAGCCTCCGGGGAGTCCAGATGAACACTGAAGCTTTCTTT. Translating gives CASSLRGVQMNTEAFF.

The rearrangement uses TRBV5-1 and TRBJ1-1, with a possible D match to TRBD1 (6 bases). Trimming removed 0 bases at V and 4 bases at J, with 13 bases between. The CDR3 runs 15 residues. Germline V gene lookup returns CDR1 SGHRS and CDR2 YFSETQ. Written as DNA, the CDR3 is TGCGCCAGCAGCTTGGTACCAGGGGTGTTCACTGAAGCTTTCTTT. Amino acids: CASSLVPGVFTEAFF.

V and J are TRBV19 and TRBJ2-7; TRBD2 aligns across 9 bases. Trimming took 8 bases from V and 2 from J; bases not matched to a gene: 7. Per germline, CDR1 LNHDA and CDR2 SQIVND (reference sequence). CDR3 size: 14 residues. CDR3 nucleotides: TGTGCCAGTGCATGGACTAGCGCCGCCTACGAGCAGTACTTC. Its translation is CASAWTSAAYEQYF. The full variable domain, rest sourced from reference TRBV19 and TRBJ2-7, is DGGITQSPKYLFRKEGQNVTLSCEQNLNHDAMYWYRQDPGQGLRLIYYSQIVNDFQKGDIAEGYSVSREKKESFPLTVTSAQKNPTAFYLCASAWTSAAYEQYFGPGTRLTVT.

This clone was seen only a few times. V is TRBV15 and J is TRBJ2-6, with D uncertain. The CDR3 runs 16 residues. The germline V gene has CDR1 LNHNV and CDR2 YYDKDF (reference sequence). V gave up 4 bases and J gave up 0 bases, with 10 bases separating them. The CDR3 spells CATSMALSSGANVLTF. In DNA, the CDR3 is TGTGCCACCAGCATGGCCCTGAGCTCTGGGGCCAACGTCCTGACTTTC.

The chain has TRBV4-1 and TRBJ2-7, with 9 bases matching TRBD1. There are 15 residues in the CDR3. Trimming took 2 bases from V and 5 from J; bases not matched to a gene: 7. Per germline, CDR1 MGHRA and CDR2 YSYEKL. The chain's CDR3 is CASSQITGGIHEQYF. For the CDR3, the DNA is TGCGCCAGCAGCCAAATAACAGGGGGCATCCACGAGCAGTACTTC.

The V gene is TRBV13, the J gene TRBJ2-2, with D possibly being TRBD1 or TRBD2 (5 bases each). The germline CDR1 and CDR2 sequences are PRHDT and FYEKMQ (reference sequence). The V and J ends lost 4 bases and 7 bases respectively, with 10 bases between them. The CDR3 is 13 residues long. The CDR3 DNA reads TGTGCCAGCAGCTGGGGGACCAACGGGGAGCTGTTTTTT. The encoded protein is CASSWGTNGELFF.

For this clone: The sample has other DNA sequences that encode this CDR3 too. The V call is TRBV5-1, the J call TRBJ2-5; no clear D. Trimming took off 3 bases at V and 0 bases at J, with 12 bases between the two ends. CDR1 SGHRS and CDR2 YFSETQ come from the germline V gene. This CDR3 spans 15 amino acids. CDR3: CASSSQGGYQETQYF. The CDR3 bases are TGCGCCAGCAGCTCCCAAGGCGGTTACCAAGAGACCCAGTACTTC.

This chain links TRBV2 with TRBJ2-2; maybe TRBD1 (6 bases). Germline V gene sequence: CDR1 SNHLY, CDR2 FYNNEI. V was clipped by 6 bases and J by 4 bases, with 9 bases between them. CDR3 length: 13 residues. The CDR3 loop is CASSYRATGELFF. The CDR3 region has the DNA TGTGCCAGCAGCTACAGGGCCACCGGGGAGCTGTTTTTT.

A single count supports this clone. The rearrangement uses TRBV6-1 and TRBJ2-7, with D hard to call. Germline loops: CDR1 MNHNS, CDR2 SASEGT. Trimming removed 7 bases at V and 3 bases at J, with 7 bases between. CDR3 length: 11 amino acids. CDR3 nucleotides: TGTGCCAGCATCAACAGCTACGAGCAGTACTTC. It yields the protein CASINSYEQYF.

This clone has only a few counts. V gene TRBV10-3 combines with J gene TRBJ1-1, with D possibly being TRBD1 (5 bases). The V and J ends lost 6 bases and 3 bases respectively, with 11 bases between them. From germline, CDR1 is ENHRY and CDR2 SYGVKD. CDR3 length equals 13 residues. The CDR3 sequence is CAIRGVGDTEAFF. As DNA, the CDR3 is TGTGCCATCAGGGGGGTTGGGGACACTGAAGCTTTCTTT.

The chain uses TRBV2 and TRBJ1-5; D ambiguous. There are 11 residues in the CDR3. Germline lookup yields CDR1 SNHLY and CDR2 FYNNEI. The V end lost 4 bases, the J end lost 11 bases, and 9 bases lay between the germline ends. CDR3 sequence reads: CASSAYGTQHF. The CDR3 DNA reads as TGTGCCAGCAGTGCTTACGGGACCCAGCATTTT.

In this sample, this clone turned up once. The genes are TRBV7-2 and TRBJ1-5; D remains unclear. V shed 5 bases and J shed 3 bases, with 14 bases lying between them. The CDR3 is 15 amino acids. Germline loops: CDR1 SGHTA, CDR2 FQGNSA. CDR3 sequence (DNA): TGTGCCAGCAGCCTGGGTGGGAGATCCAATCAGCCCCAGCATTTT. Its protein is CASSLGGRSNQPQHF.

This chain links TRBV28 with TRBJ2-1; tentatively, D is TRBD2 (6 bases). Trimming shortened V by 5 bases and J by 7 bases, and 15 bases separated the two germline ends. This CDR3 spans 14 amino acids. Germline-derived CDR1 and CDR2 are MDHEN and SYDVKM. CDR3 protein: CASSDGGSWNEQFF. CDR3 nucleotides: TGTGCCAGCAGTGATGGGGGGAGCTGGAATGAGCAGTTCTTC.

The gene calls are TRBV29-1 and TRBJ2-3; the match to TRBD2 covers 8 bases. The CDR3 loop spans 14 amino acids. Trimming took 4 bases from V and 2 from J; bases not matched to a gene: 5. CDR1 is SQVTM and CDR2 is ANQGSEA in the germline V gene. The CDR3, as DNA: TGCAGCGTTGGTGGCGGGAGGTACACAGATACGCAGTATTTT. It is translated as CSVGGGRYTDTQYF.

The sample holds one count of this clone. The chain joins TRBV7-2 to TRBJ2-7, with 12 bases that match TRBD2. The CDR3 spans 15 residues. CDR1 SGHTA and CDR2 FQGNSA come from the germline V gene. The junction had 6 bases not matched to a gene; V was cut back by 4 bases and J by 5 bases. The CDR3 bases are TGTGCCAGCAGCTCGCGACTAGCGGGAGACAACGAGCAGTACTTC. Translated, it gives CASSSRLAGDNEQYF.

This chain uses TRBV14 with TRBJ2-7, with D perhaps TRBD2 (6 bases). The V end lost 2 bases, the J end lost 6 bases, and 11 bases lay between the germline ends. From germline, CDR1 is SGHDN and CDR2 FVKESK. The CDR3 runs to 13 residues. CDR3 nucleotides: TGTGCCAGCAGCCAACCGACTAGTCGCGAGCAGTACTTC. It yields the protein CASSQPTSREQYF. Together with reference TRBV14 and TRBJ2-7, the CDR3 gives the full variable domain: EAGVTQFPSHSVIEKGQTVTLRCDPISGHDNLYWYRRVMGKEIKFLLHFVKESKQDESGMPNNRFLAERTGGTYSTLKVQPAELEDSGVYFCASSQPTSREQYFGPGTRLTVT.

V and J are TRBV2 and TRBJ2-1; TRBD1 or TRBD2 may be the D gene (6 bases each). Trimming removed 11 bases at V and 3 bases at J, with 14 bases between. Germline V gives CDR1 SNHLY, CDR2 FYNNEI. CDR3 length equals 13 residues. The CDR3, as DNA: TGTGCCGGCGGGGACAATAACTACAATGAGCAGTTCTTC. Protein product: CAGGDNNYNEQFF.